This TCR beta chain was recorded in a study of T-cell reconstitution after alpha-beta-depleted transplantation in children. Comment on this clonotype: The antigen is unknown.

CDR1 is DFQATT and CDR2 is SNEGSKA in the germline V gene (reference sequence). CDR3 length: 13 amino acids. V was cut by 8 bases and J by 2 bases, with 15 bases left in between. Study results and caveats: In some patients, recipient T cells and intrathymic progenitors surviving conditioning explained high day-60 diversity. It was newly produced T cells that mostly accounted for T-cell counts and diversity one year after transplant. Reports say that about two months after transplant, the alpha-beta T cells came out of several hundred graft clones that had expanded.

It was with unique molecular identifiers that the TCRbeta library was prepared. MiXCR, run by TCRdb on the PCR reads, gives a single entry per CDR3 protein. In the table there are about 980,000 distinct CDR3 sequences, about 29% of which are singletons. This TCR was sampled from a boy in the first two years of life who had a stem cell transplant for SCID, so the T cells may come from the graft donor. Sequences were derived from PBMCs, mostly from graft donor cells, sampled 360 days after TCRalphabeta/CD19-depleted stem cell transplant. The rearrangement joins TRBV20-1 to TRBJ1-2, with D possibly being TRBD1 (5 bases). CDR3 amino acids: CSIPGRGNYGYTF. CDR3 DNA: TGCAGTATTCCGGGACGGGGGAACTATGGCTACACCTTC.